The rows below give T cell receptor beta chains drawn from one sample of a study of OX40 agonist ivuxolimab in advanced cancers. Assay: immunoSEQ multiplex PCR; the TCRdb copy retains only in-frame clones and omits some. The table has around 70,000 clones, around 93% seen once. Sample: CD4+ or CD8+ T cells sorted from blood, taken in a trial of the OX40 agonist ivuxolimab. Every receptor here comes from an adult with an advanced solid tumor such as melanoma, head and neck, liver or kidney cancer. Both conserved end residues are trimmed from each CDR3.

TRBV10-2	TRBJ1-3	ASSDWVQGAYSGNTIY
TRBV9	TRBJ2-5	ASSNRQAGGQETQY
TRBV5-4	TRBJ1-1	ASTPGRNTEAF
TRBV7-8	TRBJ1-5	ASSLARWRDSNQPQH
TRBV14	TRBJ1-1	ASSNAGGLMNTEAF
TRBV7-3	TRBJ2-2	ASSPTGGNTGELF
TRBV19	TRBJ1-3	ASSDTGLSGNTIY
TRBV5-1	TRBJ2-5	ASSPGGPQETQY
TRBV6-5	TRBJ1-2	ASSYSTGGTGYT
TRBV30	TRBJ1-3	AWSGGSHTIY
TRBV5-5	TRBJ1-1	ASSLVEGPTGAF
TRBV18	TRBJ1-1	ASSPRDRGRTEAF
TRBV7-3	TRBJ1-1	ASSGDRNTEAF
TRBV5-4	TRBJ2-5	ASSAEMGRGRYETQY
TRBV5-8	TRBJ2-7	ASSTAPGQFYEQY
TRBV5-8	TRBJ1-5	ASSPWGTLSNQPQH
TRBV7-8	TRBJ1-6	ASSLIGQADSPLH
TRBV6-5	TRBJ1-1	ASSYQGGTEAF
TRBV21-1	TRBJ2-3	ASSKSGSPTDTQY
TRBV19	TRBJ1-1	ASNSWGTGVGDTEAF
TRBV30	TRBJ2-2	AWSLLAGPGELF
TRBV2	TRBJ2-5	ASSGTSEGTQY
TRBV6-6	TRBJ1-1	ASSLGQGEAF
TRBV4-2	TRBJ1-5	ASSQSAGVGQPQH
TRBV6-5	TRBJ1-2	ASAGLGAGYT
TRBV19	TRBJ2-7	ASSISGQGASYEQY
TRBV2	TRBJ2-7	ASRTSGTYEQY
TRBV30	TRBJ1-4	AWTIPTGVKEKLF
TRBV20-1	TRBJ1-1	SASRQFRAF
TRBV11-2	TRBJ2-1	ASSFLSSASGSPQQF
TRBV9	TRBJ2-2	ASSERLGGQTGELF
TRBV19	TRBJ2-3	ASSIRGLGTDTQY
TRBV11-3	TRBJ2-2	ASSLGGRGAGAQGTGELF
TRBV5-1	TRBJ2-3	ASSLEGADDTQY
TRBV19	TRBJ2-3	ASILPGGLGLDTQY
TRBV19	TRBJ1-5	ASSIVKDLPQH
TRBV11-2	TRBJ1-1	ASSLTRGTEAF
TRBV7-8	TRBJ2-3	ASSLDGGIDTQY
TRBV7-3	TRBJ2-7	ASSLFSRLAGGPAYEQY
TRBV6-1	TRBJ2-4	ASSDGAVKNIQY